A selection of T cell receptor beta chains follows, all from one sample in a study of cytomegalovirus exposure and HLA in healthy donors. Clones were read by immunoSEQ multiplex PCR, and TCRdb kept only the in-frame ones, dropping some. The data hold tens of thousands of clones, with about 60% observed a single time. The specimen sequenced was PBMCs. These TCRs come from a woman between 35 and 50 years old in good health and CMV-seropositive. CDR3s include the opening cysteine and the closing phenylalanine or tryptophan.

V gene	J gene	CDR3 protein
TRBV18	TRBJ2-7	CASSPIEGEQYF
TRBV10-3	TRBJ2-7	CAISESPIASGGGYEQYF
TRBV30	TRBJ1-5	CAWSRDRGLYQPQHF
TRBV6-6	TRBJ2-6	CASSPQGPGANVLTF
TRBV5-8	TRBJ2-7	CASSLYYGSYEQYF
TRBV7-2	TRBJ2-7	CASSPPGQGGRKQYF
TRBV19	TRBJ2-7	CASSIEWTGVGYEQYF
TRBV10-3	TRBJ2-1	CAITPGLAGAYEQFF
TRBV18	TRBJ2-6	CASSPWSWDRGLSGANVLTF
TRBV4-3	TRBJ2-1	CASSRFSGNEQFF
TRBV28	TRBJ2-7	CASRDRGPYYEQYF
TRBV7-9	TRBJ1-4	CASTPGQSNEKLFF
TRBV23-1	TRBJ2-7	CASRLTDNSYEQYF
TRBV10-3	TRBJ2-1	CAISDTSGSSSYNEQFF
TRBV29-1	TRBJ2-5	CSVEDPRTGDGETQYF
TRBV10-1	TRBJ2-1	CASSGSSYNEQFF
TRBV30	TRBJ1-2	CAWSVNGDSGYTF
TRBV2	TRBJ1-2	CASRATTGDYGYTF
TRBV28	TRBJ2-7	CASRVAGGLGEQYF
TRBV6-4	TRBJ1-5	CASSETGNQPQHF
TRBV4-1	TRBJ2-4	CASSQDNLAGARAKNIQYF
TRBV10-2	TRBJ1-1	CASIQSDSRTEAFF
TRBV9	TRBJ2-7	CASSGQVTYEQYF
TRBV7-2	TRBJ2-5	CASSSGLATLTQYF
TRBV5-1	TRBJ1-1	CASSLVGGGDTEAFF
TRBV6-5	TRBJ1-1	CASFRAGDTEAFF
TRBV5-1	TRBJ2-2	CASSTRTSLNTGELFF
TRBV27	TRBJ2-2	CASSLSGGGELFF
TRBV7-8	TRBJ1-2	CASSLTAGSTIYGYTF
TRBV6-5	TRBJ2-2	CASSPAGANTGELFF
TRBV9	TRBJ2-3	CASSRGGGTDTQYF
TRBV15	TRBJ1-5	CATSRAGQRGDQPQHF
TRBV10-3	TRBJ2-7	CATRYREGNYEQYF
TRBV5-1	TRBJ2-3	CASWARDSAGDTQYF
TRBV9	TRBJ2-7	CASSVAEGASYEQYF
TRBV5-4	TRBJ2-3	CASSLSGSDTQYF
TRBV28	TRBJ2-7	CASSFTGGGYEQYF
TRBV6-1	TRBJ2-2	CATSWELYTGELFF
TRBV28	TRBJ2-2	CASSFLAGSTGELFF
TRBV5-4	TRBJ2-6	CASGGGGANVLTF